The T cell receptor beta chain under discussion was sequenced for a study of human T cells and chemical hapten exposure. Whole-study context: How much TCR each sample yielded varied, mostly because pooled library volumes differed slightly.

This clonotype was picked up many times. Its antigen is still unknown. Overall study findings and caveats: No alteration of TCRs above 1 in 1000 frequency was seen with DPC sensitization.

Researchers extracted total RNA from unfractionated whole blood. Per the germline V gene, CDR1 is SGHAT and CDR2 is FQNNGV. This CDR3 contains 15 residues. V gave up 3 bases and J gave up 2 bases, with 8 bases separating them. As the library was built, unique molecular identifiers were attached to individual cDNA molecules. MiXCR, run by TCRdb on the 5' RACE reads, gives a single entry per CDR3 protein. Of tens of thousands of distinct CDR3 sequences in the sample, more than 7% were seen once. The sequence came from a male donor in good health. The chain uses TRBV11-2 and TRBJ2-6, with unresolved D. The CDR3 is CASSFLRPGANVLTF. For the CDR3, the DNA is TGTGCCAGCAGCTTCCTTCGCCCTGGGGCCAACGTCCTGACTTTC.